The sequence of this TCR beta chain was determined in a study of blood T cell repertoires in COVID-19. Study details: The samples span acute and convalescent COVID-19 from the United States, Italy and Spain. In each case, the material was cDNA or gDNA derived from T cells, B-cell-depleted T cells, or PBMCs.

Per the study methods: Amplification of reference gene primers was used by the study to estimate nucleated cell counts. Clones were sequenced by immunoSEQ multiplex PCR, and TCRdb holds only the in-frame ones, with some missing. For V, J and clone size, that table is used; D and trimming come from the DNA. In the table there are a few hundred thousand clones, around 84% of which are singletons. The CDR3 is made up of 14 amino acids. V trimming: 6 bases; J trimming: 4 bases; junction bases outside the gene matches: 8. Germline CDR1 MNHEY, CDR2 SVGAGI. The chain uses TRBV6-5 and TRBJ1-1, with 7 bases identical to TRBD1. The material sequenced was peripheral blood. The origin of this receptor is a woman older than 75 with active or convalescent COVID-19. DNA for the CDR3: TGTGCCAGCAGCTGGAGGGGGCGCAGCACTGAAGCTTTCTTT. Amino acids: CASSWRGRSTEAFF.